This T cell receptor (beta chain) was observed in a study of regulatory T cells in long-lasting Graves disease. Study results and limitations: Accuracy may have been reduced by the small sample size. Less diverse TCR repertoires were seen in persistent Graves' patients than in newly diagnosed ones.

The table lists this clonotype with many counts. What it recognizes is unknown. Investigators prepared the TCR beta libraries by applying iRepertoire HTBI primers and Arm-PCR of CDR3 regions. TCRdb re-called the multiplex PCR reads with MiXCR, one entry per CDR3 protein. Of approximately 350,000 distinct CDR3 sequences listed, over 9.5% are singletons. The time point: newly diagnosed GD, antithyroid drugs for less than 3 months. From PBMCs, RNA was extracted and then used to make the TCR library. This CDR3 spans 11 amino acids. CDR1 is MNHNS, CDR2 SASEGT, per germline. V was shortened by 4 bases and J by 8 bases, with 6 bases between the two germline ends. These data were likewise used in another study, on T cells in Graves' hyperthyroidism and ophthalmopathy. That study adds: With the HTBI primer set, the TCR CDR3 went through a first round of RT-PCR. Blood also showed most of the thyroid clonotypes that were expanded above 0.001.

The source was peripheral blood mononuclear cells (PBMCs), collected at new diagnosis, from a patient treated with antithyroid drugs. The sequence was collected from a woman aged 18-29 years with Graves disease. The chain is built from TRBV6-1 and TRBJ2-1; D is ambiguous. CDR3 sequence (DNA): TGTGCCAGCAGTGTGCACGATGAGCAGTTCTTC. It translates to CASSVHDEQFF.